These T cell receptor beta chains were read from a single sample in a study of CD8 T cells in ankylosing spondylitis. Each CDR3 protein gets one entry after TCRdb re-called the 5' RACE reads with MiXCR. Of approximately 400,000 distinct CDR3 sequences detected, 17% appear once; the ten largest clones hold 0.95% to 1.1%. The sample comprised blood, either unsorted or a sorted T cell fraction (not recorded which). All receptors come from a male donor with ankylosing spondylitis. CDR3s include the opening cysteine and the closing phenylalanine or tryptophan. Each record gives: CDR3 DNA, CDR3 protein, D gene, clone size, V gene, CDR3 length, J gene. A D gene is named only where the DNA matches it firmly. The size field is filled for only some rows; it gives once, few, many or a size class.

cdr3_nt: TGCAGTGCTAGGACCCGGACAGGGAAGACTGAAGCTTTCTTT; cdr3_aa: CSARTRTGKTEAFF; d_call: TRBD1; clone_size: many; v_call: TRBV20-1; cdr3_length: 14; j_call: TRBJ1-1
cdr3_nt: TGTGCCAGCAGTTTTCTGCAGGCAGGAAACACCATATATTTT; cdr3_aa: CASSFLQAGNTIYF; d_call: .; clone_size: few; v_call: TRBV12-3/TRBV12-4; cdr3_length: 14; j_call: TRBJ1-3
cdr3_nt: TGTGCCAGCACCCCTACAGGGGCCGGCGAGCAGTACTTC; cdr3_aa: CASTPTGAGEQYF; d_call: TRBD1; clone_size: .; v_call: TRBV2; cdr3_length: 13; j_call: TRBJ2-7
cdr3_nt: TGTGCCAGCAGCACGGGACAGGGAGAGACCCAGTACTTC; cdr3_aa: CASSTGQGETQYF; d_call: TRBD1; clone_size: .; v_call: TRBV3-1; cdr3_length: 13; j_call: TRBJ2-5
cdr3_nt: TGCAGCGTCGAGGCGGGACAGGTCTCTGGGGCCAACGTCCTGACTTTC; cdr3_aa: CSVEAGQVSGANVLTF; d_call: TRBD1; clone_size: .; v_call: TRBV29-1; cdr3_length: 16; j_call: TRBJ2-6
cdr3_nt: TGTGCCTGGAGTATGACAGGGTTTAGCACAGATACGCAGTATTTT; cdr3_aa: CAWSMTGFSTDTQYF; d_call: TRBD1; clone_size: .; v_call: TRBV30; cdr3_length: 15; j_call: TRBJ2-3
cdr3_nt: TGTGCCATCAGACCGACTAGCGGGACTTCCTACGAGCAGTACTTC; cdr3_aa: CAIRPTSGTSYEQYF; d_call: TRBD2; clone_size: few; v_call: TRBV10-3; cdr3_length: 15; j_call: TRBJ2-7
cdr3_nt: TGCGCCAGCAGGTACACTAGCGCGAACACCGGGGAGCTGTTTTTT; cdr3_aa: CASRYTSANTGELFF; d_call: TRBD2; clone_size: .; v_call: TRBV5-1; cdr3_length: 15; j_call: TRBJ2-2
cdr3_nt: TGTGCCAGCAGCACCGGACAGGGAGACACCTTC; cdr3_aa: CASSTGQGDTF; d_call: TRBD1; clone_size: few; v_call: TRBV7-2; cdr3_length: 11; j_call: TRBJ1-2
cdr3_nt: TGCAGTGCAAGACTAGCGGGGGGAATCTCCTACGAGCAGTACTTC; cdr3_aa: CSARLAGGISYEQYF; d_call: TRBD2; clone_size: .; v_call: TRBV20-1; cdr3_length: 15; j_call: TRBJ2-7
cdr3_nt: TGTGCCAGCAGCTTAGATCTGGGACAGACCTACGAGCAGTACTTC; cdr3_aa: CASSLDLGQTYEQYF; d_call: TRBD1; clone_size: once; v_call: TRBV7-6; cdr3_length: 15; j_call: TRBJ2-7
cdr3_nt: TGTGCCAGCAGTTTTGTACCCGGGGAGCTGTTTTTT; cdr3_aa: CASSFVPGELFF; d_call: .; clone_size: .; v_call: TRBV28; cdr3_length: 12; j_call: TRBJ2-2
cdr3_nt: TGTGCCAGCAGCACAATGACGTCTAGGGGCACAGATACGCAGTATTTT; cdr3_aa: CASSTMTSRGTDTQYF; d_call: .; clone_size: few; v_call: TRBV5-4; cdr3_length: 16; j_call: TRBJ2-3
cdr3_nt: TGTGCCAGCAGTGACTATCCTGTCTACGAGCAGTACTTC; cdr3_aa: CASSDYPVYEQYF; d_call: .; clone_size: few; v_call: TRBV2; cdr3_length: 13; j_call: TRBJ2-7
cdr3_nt: TGTGCCTGGAGTGTACTAGGGTTGAATGAGCAGTTCTTC; cdr3_aa: CAWSVLGLNEQFF; d_call: .; clone_size: few; v_call: TRBV30; cdr3_length: 13; j_call: TRBJ2-1
cdr3_nt: TGCGCCAGCAGCCCCCAGTCCCTCTCGGACTACGAGCAGTACTTC; cdr3_aa: CASSPQSLSDYEQYF; d_call: .; clone_size: .; v_call: TRBV5-1; cdr3_length: 15; j_call: TRBJ2-7
cdr3_nt: TGCAGTGCTAGCCGGACAGGGGTATCCTACGAGCAGTACTTC; cdr3_aa: CSASRTGVSYEQYF; d_call: TRBD1; clone_size: .; v_call: TRBV20-1; cdr3_length: 14; j_call: TRBJ2-7
cdr3_nt: TGTGCCAGCAGTTTCCCGCAGGGGCGGGGGGGCCACAATGAGCAGTTCTTC; cdr3_aa: CASSFPQGRGGHNEQFF; d_call: TRBD2; clone_size: many; v_call: TRBV12-3/TRBV12-4; cdr3_length: 17; j_call: TRBJ2-1
cdr3_nt: TGCAGCGTTGGGGGGAGCTGCGAGCAGTACTTC; cdr3_aa: CSVGGSCEQYF; d_call: .; clone_size: few; v_call: TRBV29-1; cdr3_length: 11; j_call: TRBJ2-7
cdr3_nt: TGTGCCAGCAAACCAACAGTCTCGGGAAATGAAAAACTGTTTTTT; cdr3_aa: CASKPTVSGNEKLFF; d_call: .; clone_size: many; v_call: TRBV12-3/TRBV12-4; cdr3_length: 15; j_call: TRBJ1-4
cdr3_nt: TGTGCCAGCAGTTATGGAGGCACGGCTAACTATGGCTACACCTTC; cdr3_aa: CASSYGGTANYGYTF; d_call: .; clone_size: .; v_call: TRBV6-5; cdr3_length: 15; j_call: TRBJ1-2
cdr3_nt: TGCAGTGCTAGAAATCGGGATCTCCAGGGGACCATATATTTT; cdr3_aa: CSARNRDLQGTIYF; d_call: .; clone_size: few; v_call: TRBV20-1; cdr3_length: 14; j_call: TRBJ1-3
cdr3_nt: TGTGCCACCAGCCCACGATCCCAGGGAGAGCAGTACTTC; cdr3_aa: CATSPRSQGEQYF; d_call: .; clone_size: .; v_call: TRBV15; cdr3_length: 13; j_call: TRBJ2-7
cdr3_nt: TGTGCCAGCAGAAGGACTAGCGCTAACACCGGGGAGCTGTTTTTT; cdr3_aa: CASRRTSANTGELFF; d_call: TRBD2; clone_size: few; v_call: TRBV2; cdr3_length: 15; j_call: TRBJ2-2
cdr3_nt: TGTGCCAGCAGCTCGCCCGCGACGGGGGCCTCTGCCTATGGCTACACCTTC; cdr3_aa: CASSSPATGASAYGYTF; d_call: .; clone_size: few; v_call: TRBV28; cdr3_length: 17; j_call: TRBJ1-2
cdr3_nt: TGCAGTGCCGCGTCGGGCACAGATACGCAGTATTTT; cdr3_aa: CSAASGTDTQYF; d_call: .; clone_size: few; v_call: TRBV20-1; cdr3_length: 12; j_call: TRBJ2-3
cdr3_nt: TGTGCTAGTGACACGACAGGGGGTAATCAGCCCCAGCATTTT; cdr3_aa: CASDTTGGNQPQHF; d_call: TRBD1; clone_size: few; v_call: TRBV12-5; cdr3_length: 14; j_call: TRBJ1-5
cdr3_nt: TGCGCCAGCAGCTTGGTAAGCAGGGTGGGCGAGCAGTACTTC; cdr3_aa: CASSLVSRVGEQYF; d_call: .; clone_size: few; v_call: TRBV5-1; cdr3_length: 14; j_call: TRBJ2-7
cdr3_nt: TGTGCCACCTCCGGACAGCATCTTTCCCAAGAGACCCAGTACTTC; cdr3_aa: CATSGQHLSQETQYF; d_call: .; clone_size: few; v_call: TRBV21-1; cdr3_length: 15; j_call: TRBJ2-5
cdr3_nt: TGCGCCAGCAGCTGGGACGACAGGGGGGAAGCTTTCTTT; cdr3_aa: CASSWDDRGEAFF; d_call: TRBD1; clone_size: .; v_call: TRBV5-1; cdr3_length: 13; j_call: TRBJ1-1
cdr3_nt: TGCAGTGCTAACGACAGGGGGGATTACGAGCAGTACTTC; cdr3_aa: CSANDRGDYEQYF; d_call: TRBD1; clone_size: .; v_call: TRBV20-1; cdr3_length: 13; j_call: TRBJ2-7
cdr3_nt: TGTGCCAGCAGCTTAGTCGTAAACATTCAGTACTTC; cdr3_aa: CASSLVVNIQYF; d_call: .; clone_size: few; v_call: TRBV7-2; cdr3_length: 12; j_call: TRBJ2-4
cdr3_nt: TGTGCCAGCAAACTAGCGGGAGGGCCTTTCCAGTACTTC; cdr3_aa: CASKLAGGPFQYF; d_call: TRBD2; clone_size: .; v_call: TRBV2; cdr3_length: 13; j_call: TRBJ2-5
cdr3_nt: TGTGCCAGCAGCTTGGCTAAGGCGGGTGAGACCCAGTACTTC; cdr3_aa: CASSLAKAGETQYF; d_call: .; clone_size: .; v_call: TRBV5-6; cdr3_length: 14; j_call: TRBJ2-5
cdr3_nt: TGTGCCAGCAGTGCAGGGAGCTCTGGAAACACCATATATTTT; cdr3_aa: CASSAGSSGNTIYF; d_call: .; clone_size: few; v_call: TRBV2; cdr3_length: 14; j_call: TRBJ1-3